This T cell receptor (beta chain) came from a study of blood T cell repertoires in COVID-19. Across the study: Samples taken during acute and convalescent COVID-19 were collected in the United States, Italy and Spain. From T cells, B-cell-depleted T cells, or PBMCs came the material, which was cDNA or gDNA.

Germline V gene data show CDR1 as SEHNR and CDR2 as FQNEAQ (reference sequence). The ends were cut back, 5 bases at V and 8 bases at J, with 7 bases in the middle. The CDR3 contains 12 residues. This clone was seen only once. Authors' data handling: From reference gene primer amplification, estimates of nucleated cell counts were derived. Using immunoSEQ multiplex PCR, the repertoire was profiled, and TCRdb retains in-frame clones only, with some absent. V, J and clone size were drawn from that table, and D and trimming were deduced from the DNA. Here the sample spans 80,000 or so clones, 88% being singletons.

The V gene is TRBV7-9, the J gene TRBJ1-6; perhaps TRBD1 as D (5 bases). The source of this sequence is a human donor in a cohort sampled during active COVID-19. The sample taken for sequencing was peripheral blood. CDR3 DNA: TGTGCCAGCAGCCTACAGGATTCACCCCTCCACTTT. This sequence encodes CASSLQDSPLHF.